The clone carrying this TCR beta chain was seen just once. In germline, CDR1 is SNHLY, CDR2 FYNNEI. Trimming left V 6 bases short and J 0 bases short, with 6 bases between. The CDR3 consists of 14 residues. Original processing notes: For nucleated cells, counts were estimated from reference gene primer amplification. Repertoires were generated with immunoSEQ multiplex PCR, while TCRdb's copy carries only in-frame clones and drops some. The D gene and trimming were derived from the DNA, and the V and J assignments and clone size from that table. The repertoire holds 150,000 to 200,000 clones, with around 83% as singletons. The data belong to a study of blood T cell repertoires in COVID-19. Overall study context: COVID-19 samples collected from the United States, Italy and Spain covered acute and convalescent phases. The analysed material was cDNA or gDNA that came from T cells, B-cell-depleted T cells, or PBMCs.

V gene TRBV2 combines with J gene TRBJ2-6, with unresolved D. The receptor was derived from a woman aged 80 or over in a cohort sampled during active or convalescent COVID-19. The sample taken for sequencing was peripheral blood. The CDR3 is CASRQVSGANVLTF. The DNA of the CDR3 is TGTGCCAGCAGACAAGTCTCTGGGGCCAACGTCCTGACTTTC.